This T cell receptor (beta chain) comes out of a study of shared clonotypes between healthy human individuals (dated by TCRdb to 2020 to 2022). With respect to the entire study: Three men and a couple of women, aged 18 to 49 years, made up the cohort. Per donor, three plates each were used for CD4 naive and CD4 memory, two for CD8 naive, and one for CD8 memory. To estimate repertoire size and how much clonotype sharing occurs between individuals, the study deeply sequenced the blood TCR repertoires of 5 or 6 healthy adults. Libraries were prepared and TCR repertoires were sequenced by different laboratories using diverse techniques, in order to increase sequencing depth and limit assay-specific biases. Each donor's leukapheresis produced roughly between about 0.8 and 10 billion PBMCs. Points the paper makes about the study in general: Higher generation probabilities were observed for clonotypes shared by all four sorted-subset donors than for non-shared clonotypes. The small number of donors limited the genetic and exposure-history diversity represented. When a handful of donors were compared, the shared fraction of clonotypes was 5% to 6.5% for naive CD4, 3.5% to 4% for naive CD8, more than 2% for memory CD4, and 0.35% to 0.4% for memory CD8. Sampling was limited to blood, and TCR repertoires in tissue likely differ from TCR repertoires in blood. Larger estimated clonotype richness was generally found for naive subsets than for memory subsets. Pairwise subsampling indicated that sequencing depth was expected to affect the degree of clonotype sharing among donors. Even with the large sequencing depth, rarefaction of the sorted-subset datasets indicated that sequencing was incomplete.

Trimming leaves V shorter by 4 bases and J shorter by 4 bases, with the junction holding 13 bases beyond the gene matches. The CDR3 has 16 amino acids, counting the end cysteine and phenylalanine. Solely the CDR3 DNA is kept, with 48 bases framed from the first base. CDR1 and CDR2, looked up from the germline V gene (reference sequence), are LNHDA and SQIVND. As regards this clone: This clone's antigen is unknown. No base-level quality is on record; no much larger clone is a single base apart.

Healthy HIV-negative adults with no recently reported acute infections or vaccinations were included as donors. All donors were Caucasian adults living in Nashville, Tennessee, USA. CD4+ T cells were enriched through magnetic negative selection, after which naive cells were positively selected on CD45RA and the remaining negative fraction served as the memory subset. After blood collection by leukapheresis, PBMCs were isolated using Ficoll-Histopaque density gradient centrifugation and then cryopreserved in the vapor phase of liquid nitrogen. Analytical flow cytometry was used to check the purity and quantity of every magnetically sorted T cell population. Each sorted fraction had its genomic DNA isolated and then quantified by UV absorbance on a Nanodrop 2000c. Using the deep immunoSEQ assay, multiplex PCR amplified TCR CDR3 regions from genomic DNA. For each cell subset, the extracted genomic DNA was distributed evenly across all wells of several immunoSEQ 96-well plates, and each plate served as one replicate. For sorted subsets, approximately 200 ng of genomic DNA, equivalent to 25,000 to 35,000 T cell genomes, went into each replicate PCR. The purified libraries were quantified using a Qubit 3.0 fluorometer, sized with a Bioanalyzer 2100, and then quantified again using the KAPA Library Quantification kit. Every immunoSEQ 96-well plate was sequenced on a dedicated single-read 150-cycle Illumina NextSeq 550 flow cell. Per the source publication's procedure: Because the immunoSEQ output included only junctional sequences and no quality scores, the filtering could not be the same as the filtering used for full-length reads. To assign V/J genes and CDR3, sequences were annotated using PyIR, a Python wrapper for IgBLAST v1.9, with IMGT germline references. Reads with weak V/J assignments (E-value above 1e-6), missing CDR3, stop codons, out-of-frame junctions, or ambiguous translated residues were removed. V3J clonotypes were defined by identical inferred V gene, J gene, and CDR3 amino acid sequence. The percentage overlap between two repertoires was calculated by dividing the number of shared unique clonotypes by the size of the smaller repertoire. Repertoire richness was assessed with RTK rarefaction, the Chao1 estimator, and Recon v2.1 estimates of unobserved clonotypes. Generation probabilities were computed with OLGA for all TCRbeta clonotypes obtained by the gDNA method from four donors. Not all clones reach the TCRdb copy of this immuneACCESS table, which keeps in-frame sequences only. Checked studies attribute under half of the gap to unresolved V genes and leave the rest unexplained. The DNA gave D and trimming, while V, J and clone size come from that table. A total of a few million clones appear in this sample, more than 80% of them only once. The ten largest make up 0.35% to 0.5% of the sample.

The chain uses TRBV19 and TRBJ2-7, with 7 bases in between that match TRBD2. Sequencing was carried out using naive CD4+ T cells from PBMCs. The cell subset or site tag for this specimen amounts to: CD45RA+ positively selected. This sequence was found in a man between 18 and 35 years old in good health. Some clones in this sample may be carry-over from other donors' samples. The sequence in DNA is TGTGCCAGTAGTAGGGCGGGGGACTTAACCCTGTACGAGCAGTACTTC. Its coded protein is CASSRAGDLTLYEQYF. The full variable domain, with segments outside the CDR3 supplied by the reference TRBV19 and TRBJ2-7 proteins, appears as DGGITQSPKYLFRKEGQNVTLSCEQNLNHDAMYWYRQDPGQGLRLIYYSQIVNDFQKGDIAEGYSVSREKKESFPLTVTSAQKNPTAFYLCASSRAGDLTLYEQYFGPGTRLTVT.